Described below is a single T cell receptor (beta chain) sequence and its context. Assay: immunoSEQ multiplex PCR; the TCRdb copy retains only in-frame clones and omits some. The sample holds a few hundred thousand clones, roughly 88% seen once. The data belong to a study of blood T cell repertoires in COVID-19. This CDR3 is 15 amino acids long. With V trimmed by 2 bases and J by 2 bases, 6 bases remained unmatched. CDR1 and CDR2 from the germline V gene are LGHNA and YSLEER. The chain carries TRBV4-3 and TRBJ2-7; 7 nucleotides agree with TRBD2. The sequencing sample was made of PBMCs or T cells enriched from blood (not recorded which). This sequence originates from a woman in her thirties or forties who had recovered from COVID-19. CDR3 protein: CASSQRSGTTYEQYF. The CDR3, as DNA: TGCGCCAGCAGCCAAAGGAGCGGGACCACCTACGAGCAGTACTTC.